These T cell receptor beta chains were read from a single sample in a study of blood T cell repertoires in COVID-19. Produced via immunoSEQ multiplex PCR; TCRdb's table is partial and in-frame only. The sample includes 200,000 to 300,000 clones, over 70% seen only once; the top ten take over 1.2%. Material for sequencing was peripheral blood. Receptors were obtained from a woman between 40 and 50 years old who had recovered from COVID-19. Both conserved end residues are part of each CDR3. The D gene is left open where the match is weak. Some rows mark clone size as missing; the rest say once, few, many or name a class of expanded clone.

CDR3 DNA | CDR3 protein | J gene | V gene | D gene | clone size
TGTGCCAGCAGTCCCCCGGGGTATAGCAATCAGCCCCAGCATTTT | CASSPPGYSNQPQHF | TRBJ1-5 | TRBV6-5 | NA | once
TGCGCCAGCAGCTTTTCGACAAGCACTGAAGCTTTCTTT | CASSFSTSTEAFF | TRBJ1-1 | TRBV5-1 | NA | NA
TGTGCCAGCAGCCCTTACAGCGGGGGCCCTTTGGAGACCCAGTACTTC | CASSPYSGGPLETQYF | TRBJ2-5 | TRBV6-6 | TRBD2 | NA
TGCGCCAGCAGCTTTAGAGGGTCCACCGGGGAGCTGTTTTTT | CASSFRGSTGELFF | TRBJ2-2 | TRBV5-1 | NA | NA
TGTGCCAGCAGCATCCTACAGGGAGGGAGTGAAGCTTTCTTT | CASSILQGGSEAFF | TRBJ1-1 | TRBV11-2 | NA | NA
TGTGCCAGCAGCTTACAGGGGGCGACTAGCACAGATACGCAGTATTTT | CASSLQGATSTDTQYF | TRBJ2-3 | TRBV2 | TRBD1 | NA
TGTGCCAGCACCCGAGACAGGGGGAGTAATGAAAAACTGTTTTTT | CASTRDRGSNEKLFF | TRBJ1-4 | TRBV7-9 | TRBD1 | NA
TGCGCCAGCAGCTCCGCCTCCGGGGGGTTCGAGACCCAGTACTTC | CASSSASGGFETQYF | TRBJ2-5 | TRBV5-1 | TRBD2 | NA
TGTGCCAGCAGTTATAGCGCGGGGGGGAGGAGTGAGCAGTTCTTC | CASSYSAGGRSEQFF | TRBJ2-1 | TRBV6-5 | TRBD2 | NA
TGTGCCAGCAGTGAATGGGCTCGTTATGGCTACACCTTC | CASSEWARYGYTF | TRBJ1-2 | TRBV2 | NA | NA
TGTGCCAGCAGCTTCTTCGGGGGATACACTGAAGCTTTCTTT | CASSFFGGYTEAFF | TRBJ1-1 | TRBV11-1 | NA | NA
TGTGCCAGCAGGATGACAGGCCTTGGGAATGAGCAGTTCTTC | CASRMTGLGNEQFF | TRBJ2-1 | TRBV2 | NA | NA
TGTGCCAGCAGCTTAGTTCAGGGCTCTGAAGCTTTCTTT | CASSLVQGSEAFF | TRBJ1-1 | TRBV11-1 | NA | NA
TGTGCCAGCAGCTCCGGGACAGGGCGGATGACCAGGACTGAAGCTTTCTTT | CASSSGTGRMTRTEAFF | TRBJ1-1 | TRBV7-3 | TRBD1 | once
TGTGCCAGCCAGGACGGGACAGGGGGCTCCTACGAGCAGTACTTC | CASQDGTGGSYEQYF | TRBJ2-7 | TRBV28 | TRBD1 | NA
TGTGCCACCGCGCCGACAGCAATGATCCCCGACTTT | CATAPTAMIPDF | TRBJ1-1 | TRBV9 | NA | NA
TGCAGCGTTGGGCGGGACACTGAAGCTTTCTTT | CSVGRDTEAFF | TRBJ1-1 | TRBV29-1 | NA | NA
TGTGCCAGCAGGATACAGGGGGCGGGGGAAAAACTGTTTTTT | CASRIQGAGEKLFF | TRBJ1-4 | TRBV27 | TRBD1 | NA
TGTGCCAGCAGTGAAGCAACCCCCTATCGACAAGGCGCTGGAGAGACCCAGTACTTC | CASSEATPYRQGAGETQYF | TRBJ2-5 | TRBV6-1 | NA | NA
TGCGCCAGCAGCTTGCTCGGACAAACCTACGAGCAGTACTTC | CASSLLGQTYEQYF | TRBJ2-7 | TRBV5-1 | NA | NA
TGCGCCAGCAGCCAAGATCCGGGGGTAGGTGGCTACACCTTC | CASSQDPGVGGYTF | TRBJ1-2 | TRBV4-3 | NA | NA
TGTGCCAGCAGCCCGAGGGGGGGCCGGATCTCCTACGAGCAGTACTTC | CASSPRGGRISYEQYF | TRBJ2-7 | TRBV7-3 | NA | NA
TGTGCCAGTAGTATCGACAGTAGCTATGGCTACACCTTC | CASSIDSSYGYTF | TRBJ1-2 | TRBV19 | NA | NA
TGCGCCAGCAGCCAGCGGGGGCCCGTCTCCTACAATGAGCAGTTCTTC | CASSQRGPVSYNEQFF | TRBJ2-1 | TRBV4-1 | NA | NA
TGTGCCTGGAGTGGTACTAGCGGGGGTGCAAAGCAGTTCTTC | CAWSGTSGGAKQFF | TRBJ2-1 | TRBV30 | TRBD2 | NA
TGCGCCAGCAGCTTCACAGGGTTCGGGGAGACCCAGTACTTC | CASSFTGFGETQYF | TRBJ2-5 | TRBV5-1 | NA | NA
TGCGCCAGCAGTGGACAGCCTAACTATGGCTACACCTTC | CASSGQPNYGYTF | TRBJ1-2 | TRBV10-2 | NA | NA
TGTGCCAGCAGCTTAGCTAAAAGGGGGGGGAACACAGATACGCAGTATTTT | CASSLAKRGGNTDTQYF | TRBJ2-3 | TRBV7-6 | NA | NA
TGCAGCGTTGAAATTCTCCCGGGGGGCACCGGGGAGCTGTTTTTT | CSVEILPGGTGELFF | TRBJ2-2 | TRBV29-1 | TRBD2 | once
TGTGCCAGCATCTTACGTTTGGGACAGGGCGACGAGCAGTACTTC | CASILRLGQGDEQYF | TRBJ2-7 | TRBV6-6 | TRBD1 | NA
TGTGCCAGCAGCTCCAACCGGACAAGGCGTAATGAAAAACTGTTTTTT | CASSSNRTRRNEKLFF | TRBJ1-4 | TRBV7-9 | NA | NA
TGTGCCAGCAGCCCGACAGGGCCCCTTGAAGCTTTCTTT | CASSPTGPLEAFF | TRBJ1-1 | TRBV3-1/TRBV3-2 | TRBD1 | NA
TGTGCCAGCAAGGGCAGGCGGGGAGCAGATACGCAGTATTTT | CASKGRRGADTQYF | TRBJ2-3 | TRBV5-4 | NA | NA